One and the same sample provided the 3 T cell receptor beta chains below, sequenced in a study of blood T cell repertoires in COVID-19. Method: immunoSEQ multiplex PCR; TCRdb's copy keeps in-frame clones and lacks some. Of 150,000 to 200,000 clones detected, 88% appear once; the ten largest clones hold approximately 4%. Sequenced material: peripheral blood. These receptors all come from a human donor in a cohort sampled during active COVID-19.

J is TRBJ1-4 and V is TRBV18; D unresolved. Germline loops: CDR1 KGHSH, CDR2 LQKENI. The CDR3 runs 13 residues. Trimming shortened V by 3 bases and J by 8 bases, and 10 bases separated the two germline ends. CDR3 amino acids: CASSPRSGEKLFF. The CDR3 nucleotides are TGTGCCAGCTCACCGAGGTCGGGAGAAAAACTGTTTTTT.

This sequence joins TRBV23-1 and TRBJ2-3; D unresolved. TRBV23-1 is designated an ORF whose function remains uncertain. The V end lost 0 bases, the J end lost 2 bases, and 15 bases lay between the germline ends. The CDR3 loop spans 17 amino acids. CDR3 nucleotide sequence: TGCGCCAGCAGTCAATCGTCGACACCTCTACTCACAGATACGCAGTATTTT. Translating it yields CASSQSSTPLLTDTQYF.

This sequence joins TRBV19 and TRBJ1-4, with a possible D match to TRBD1 (5 bases). V lost 7 bases, J lost 0 bases, and 12 bases lay in between. Germline CDR1 reads LNHDA; CDR2 reads SQIVND (reference sequence). This CDR3 has 15 residues. CDR3 DNA sequence: TGTGCCAGTACGCGGGACGACTCAACTAATGAAAAACTGTTTTTT. It encodes CASTRDDSTNEKLFF.